This T cell receptor beta chain was sequenced for a study of shared clonotypes between healthy human individuals. The run depth of the assay was deep. Across several immunoSEQ plates, the genomic DNA of each subset was split evenly. Using immunoSEQ multiplex PCR, the repertoire was profiled, and TCRdb retains in-frame clones only, with some absent. The sample carries fewer than 550,000 clones, over 75% recorded once. The donors were all Caucasian adults (living in Nashville, Tennessee). Unsorted samples used approximately 87 million PBMCs for genomic DNA. After removal of 6 bases from V and 5 bases from J, the junction contained 11 bases not matched to a gene. CDR1 is SGHVS, CDR2 FNYEAQ, per germline. This CDR3 comprises 17 residues.

The chain recombines TRBV7-6 with TRBJ1-4; 11 bases match TRBD1. This receptor was identified in a woman aged 40 to 50 in good health. Some clones in this sample may be carry-over from other donors' samples. The sample was PBMCs. CDR3 residues: CASRTGTGGRPNEKLFF. As DNA, the CDR3 is TGTGCCAGCAGAACCGGGACAGGGGGGAGGCCCAATGAAAAACTGTTTTTT.